The 5 T cell receptor beta chains presented below share a single source sample, sequenced in a study of T-cell reconstitution after alpha-beta-depleted transplantation in children. Preparation of the TCRbeta library used unique molecular identifiers. TCRdb called the PCR reads again in MiXCR, with one record for every CDR3 protein. Of 350,000 to 450,000 distinct CDR3 sequences listed, roughly 22% are singletons. Sequencing used PBMCs from the stem cell graft donor, obtained from the stem cell graft. The source of these receptors is a human donor who donated a stem cell graft to a child with acute myeloid leukemia.

The V gene is TRBV27, the J gene TRBJ2-1, with 10 positions matching TRBD2. The germline CDR1 and CDR2 sequences are MNHEY and SMNVEV (reference sequence). After removal of 5 bases from V and 5 bases from J, the junction contained 6 bases not matched to a gene. This CDR3 is 15 amino acids long. This chain's CDR3 is CASSPLAGVHNEQFF. Written as DNA, the CDR3 is TGTGCCAGCAGTCCTCTAGCGGGGGTTCACAATGAGCAGTTCTTC.

A few counts support this clonotype. The chain couples TRBV2 to TRBJ1-1, with D perhaps matching TRBD1 (6 bases). In germline, CDR1 is SNHLY, CDR2 FYNNEI. There are 15 residues in the CDR3. V shed 5 bases and J shed 0 bases, with 13 bases lying between them. CDR3 sequence (DNA): TGTGCCAGCAGTTGGGGGGACATCCTGAACACTGAAGCTTTCTTT. Its translation: CASSWGDILNTEAFF.

This clonotype has a handful of counts. J is TRBJ2-7 and V is TRBV27; TRBD1 is a possible D gene (5 bases). Germline CDR1 MNHEY, CDR2 SMNVEV (reference sequence). The CDR3 spans 13 residues. Trimming removed 5 bases from V and 6 bases from J, with 14 bases in between. CDR3 region: CASSPTVSGEQYF. DNA for the CDR3: TGTGCCAGCAGTCCGACAGTTTCAGGCGAGCAGTACTTC.

This clonotype appeared a few times. The chain carries TRBV9 and TRBJ2-2, with 8 bases matching TRBD2. This CDR3 region has 15 residues. Germline assignment: CDR1 SGDLS and CDR2 YYNGEE. Germline trimming cut 1 base from V and 1 base from J; bases unmatched to any gene: 0. The CDR3 nucleotides are TGTGCCAGCAGCGTAACTAGCGGGAACACCGGGGAGCTGTTTTTT. Amino acid sequence: CASSVTSGNTGELFF.

The V and J genes are TRBV11-1 and TRBJ2-1; D gene unclear. The V end was cut by 1 base, the J end by 7 bases, with 8 bases between. The CDR3 has 13 residues. Germline CDR1 is SGHAT and CDR2 is FQDESV (reference sequence). CDR3 DNA: TGTGCCAGCAGCTTAGAACGGGTGAATGAGCAGTTCTTC. This translates into CASSLERVNEQFF.